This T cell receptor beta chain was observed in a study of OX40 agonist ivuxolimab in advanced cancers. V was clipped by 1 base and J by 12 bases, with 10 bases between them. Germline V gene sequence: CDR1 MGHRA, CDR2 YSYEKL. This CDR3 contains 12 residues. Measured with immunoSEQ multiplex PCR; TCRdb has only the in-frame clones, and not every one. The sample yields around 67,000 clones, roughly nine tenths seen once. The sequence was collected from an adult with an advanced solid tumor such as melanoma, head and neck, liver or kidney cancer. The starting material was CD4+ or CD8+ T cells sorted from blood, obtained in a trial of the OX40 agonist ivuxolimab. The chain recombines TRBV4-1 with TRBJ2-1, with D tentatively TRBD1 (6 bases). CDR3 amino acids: CASSQGAGAQFF. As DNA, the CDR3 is TGCGCCAGCAGCCAAGGAGCAGGGGCGCAGTTCTTC.